This passage covers 4 T cell receptor beta chains from one sample sequenced in a study of blood T cell repertoires in COVID-19. The data were produced by immunoSEQ multiplex PCR, yet TCRdb's version contains in-frame clones alone and is incomplete. The table includes 240,000 or so clones, approximately 80% detected once. Source material: peripheral blood. The source of these receptors is an elderly woman with acute or convalescent COVID-19.

The rearrangement uses TRBV15 and TRBJ1-2, with 8 bases lining up with TRBD1. J was trimmed by 7 bases and V by 3 bases; bases with no gene match: 10. The V gene's germline CDR1 is LNHNV and CDR2 YYDKDF (reference sequence). This CDR3 comprises 15 residues. The CDR3 reads CATSSTRTGLSGYTF. The CDR3 DNA follows: TGTGCCACCAGCAGTACCAGGACAGGGTTGTCTGGCTACACCTTC.

The V call is TRBV19, the J call TRBJ1-1; TRBD1 might be the D (5 bases). V shed 10 bases and J shed 2 bases, with 14 bases lying between them. Germline CDR1 LNHDA, CDR2 SQIVND (reference sequence). The CDR3 is made up of 13 amino acids. CDR3 amino acids: CATTRRGNTEAFF. The CDR3 nucleotides are TGTGCCACCACCCGAAGGGGAAACACTGAAGCTTTCTTT.

The CDR3: CASSVSGGTSYEQYF. The CDR3 coding sequence is TGTGCCAGTAGTGTTAGCGGGGGGACGTCCTACGAGCAGTACTTC. This chain joins TRBV19 and TRBJ2-7, with 10 bases identical to TRBD2. The J segment lost 1 base and the V segment lost 5 bases, leaving 5 bases of the junction unmatched. The germline CDR1 and CDR2 sequences are LNHDA and SQIVND (reference sequence). The CDR3 runs to 15 residues. The variable domain in full, with the rest retrieved from reference TRBV19 and TRBJ2-7, is DGGITQSPKYLFRKEGQNVTLSCEQNLNHDAMYWYRQDPGQGLRLIYYSQIVNDFQKGDIAEGYSVSREKKESFPLTVTSAQKNPTAFYLCASSVSGGTSYEQYFGPGTRLTVT.

This clone was observed a handful of times. V usage is TRBV2 and J usage is TRBJ1-4; D ambiguous. The CDR3 consists of 16 residues. Germline CDR1 is SNHLY and CDR2 is FYNNEI. Between the trimmed V and J ends, which lost 4 bases and 1 base, there was a span of 13 bases. The CDR3: CASSGAPSGTNEKLFF. The CDR3 nucleotides are TGTGCCAGCAGTGGGGCCCCCTCAGGAACTAATGAAAAACTGTTTTTT.